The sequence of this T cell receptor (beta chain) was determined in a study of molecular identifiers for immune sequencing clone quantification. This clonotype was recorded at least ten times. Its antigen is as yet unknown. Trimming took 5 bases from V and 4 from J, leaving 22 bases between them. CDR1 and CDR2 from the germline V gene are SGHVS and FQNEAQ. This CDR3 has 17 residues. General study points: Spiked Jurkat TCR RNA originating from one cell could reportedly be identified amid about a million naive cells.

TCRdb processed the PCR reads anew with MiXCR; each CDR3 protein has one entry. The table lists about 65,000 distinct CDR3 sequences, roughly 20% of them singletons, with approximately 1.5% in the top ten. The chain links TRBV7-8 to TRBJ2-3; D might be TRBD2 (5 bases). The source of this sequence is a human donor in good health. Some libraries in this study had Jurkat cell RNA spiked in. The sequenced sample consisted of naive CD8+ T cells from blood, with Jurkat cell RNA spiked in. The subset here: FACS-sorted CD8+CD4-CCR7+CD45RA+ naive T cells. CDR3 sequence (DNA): TGTGCCAGCAGCCATAGGTTGGTGGGAGCGGAACCAGATACGCAGTATTTT. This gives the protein CASSHRLVGAEPDTQYF.